Presented here are 17 T cell receptor beta chains from one specimen sequenced in a study of shared clonotypes between healthy human individuals. TCRdb keeps only in-frame clones here, not all; method: immunoSEQ multiplex PCR. The table records roughly 2.5 million clones, just over 90% of them present only once. The sequenced material came from naive CD4+ T cells sorted from blood. Subset specified: CD45RA+ positively selected. The receptor source for this set is a man aged 18 to 29 in good health.

The rearrangement uses TRBV7-9 and TRBJ2-7, with D possibly TRBD1 on 6 matching bases. V dropped 1 base and J dropped 6 bases, with 16 bases sitting between them. CDR1 is SEHNR and CDR2 is FQNEAQ in the germline V gene (reference sequence). This CDR3 comprises 15 residues. The DNA for the CDR3 is TGTGCCAGCAGCTTAGGGAGTCAGGGGAAATCCGAGCAGTACTTC. This gives the protein CASSLGSQGKSEQYF. The full variable domain, completed using reference TRBV7-9 and TRBJ2-7, is DTGVSQNPRHKITKRGQNVTFRCDPISEHNRLYWYRQTLGQGPEFLTYFQNEAQLEKSRLLSDRFSAERPKGSFSTLEIQRTEQGDSAMYLCASSLGSQGKSEQYFGPGTRLTVT.

This CDR3 reads CASSWGATSASTDTQYF. CDR3 sequence (DNA): TGCGCCAGCAGCTGGGGGGCCACTAGCGCGAGCACAGATACGCAGTATTTT. The J gene is TRBJ2-3, the V gene TRBV5-1, with D perhaps matching TRBD2 (7 bases). V lost 3 bases to trimming and J lost 0 bases, with 17 bases between them. Germline CDR1 SGHRS, CDR2 YFSETQ. CDR3 length: 17 residues.

A note on this clone: The sample holds other DNA sequences that translate to the same CDR3. The chain is built from TRBV5-1 and TRBJ1-1; D gene uncertain. The germline gives CDR1 SGHRS, CDR2 YFSETQ. Trimming removed 7 bases from V and 1 base from J, with 17 bases in between. The length of the CDR3 is 15 residues. For the CDR3, the DNA is TGCGCCAGCCGAAGGCAGCCCGAAGGGAACACTGAAGCTTTCTTT. It specifies CASRRQPEGNTEAFF.

The J gene is TRBJ2-1, the V gene TRBV7-6, with 10 positions matching TRBD2. From germline, CDR1 is SGHVS and CDR2 FNYEAQ. This CDR3 spans 16 amino acids. V was clipped by 0 bases and J by 5 bases; unmatched bases: 4. CDR3 loop: CASSLALAGANNEQFF. For the CDR3, the DNA is TGTGCCAGCAGCTTAGCGCTAGCGGGGGCAAACAATGAGCAGTTCTTC.

The rearrangement links TRBV4-1 to TRBJ2-3; D possibly matches TRBD1 or TRBD2 (5 bases each). Germline CDR1 MGHRA, CDR2 YSYEKL. This CDR3 comprises 14 residues. With 8 bases removed from V and 2 bases from J, the gap between germline ends came to 14 bases. The CDR3 protein is CASSLWGPTDTQYF. CDR3 DNA: TGCGCCAGCTCCCTATGGGGACCCACAGATACGCAGTATTTT.

This sequence joins TRBV27 and TRBJ1-4; 8 nucleotides agree with TRBD1. V lost 2 bases and J lost 5; bases outside the gene matches: 4. Germline CDR1 and CDR2: MNHEY and SMNVEV (reference sequence). CDR3 length equals 15 residues. CDR3 loop: CASSLKDRANEKLFF. The CDR3 DNA is TGTGCCAGCAGTTTAAAGGACAGGGCGAATGAAAAACTGTTTTTT.

The gene calls are TRBV6-1 and TRBJ2-1; D may be TRBD2 (7 bases). The CDR3 is made up of 14 amino acids. Germline CDR1 MNHNS, CDR2 SASEGT. The germline V and J ends were trimmed by 3 bases and 8 bases, with 14 bases remaining between them. In DNA, the CDR3 is TGTGCCAGCAGTGACGGCGGGGGCCCGGATGAGCAGTTCTTC. Translating it yields CASSDGGGPDEQFF.

The chain uses TRBV5-6 and TRBJ1-1; TRBD1 is a possible D gene (6 bases). Germline CDR1 SGHDT, CDR2 YYEEEE. Between the trimmed V and J ends, which lost 4 bases and 6 bases, there was a span of 13 bases. The CDR3 is 13 amino acids. The CDR3 nucleotides read TGTGCCAGCAGCAGTACAGGGAGCGCTGAAGCTTTCTTT. Its translation is CASSSTGSAEAFF.

The V call is TRBV5-4, the J call TRBJ2-1, with TRBD2 matching over 14 bases. Germline CDR1 is SGHNT and CDR2 is YYREEE (reference sequence). V shed 2 bases, J shed 6 bases, and the junction held 7 bases outside the gene matches. The CDR3 has 17 residues. The CDR3 spells CASSFGTSGRGVNEQFF. The CDR3 nucleotides are TGTGCCAGCAGCTTCGGGACTAGCGGGAGAGGGGTCAATGAGCAGTTCTTC.

The table lists this clone with a count of one. The CDR3 loop is CASSLVGGSYNEQFF. In nucleotides, the CDR3 is TGTGCCAGCAGCTTAGTGGGCGGCTCCTACAATGAGCAGTTCTTC. The chain combines TRBV11-3 with TRBJ2-1, with D unclear. Germline V gene lookup returns CDR1 SGHNT and CDR2 YENEEA. The V end was cut by 1 base, the J end by 0 bases, with 7 bases between. This CDR3 region has 15 residues.

This sequence joins TRBV2 and TRBJ1-6, with D tentatively TRBD1 (5 bases). The germline V gene has CDR1 SNHLY and CDR2 FYNNEI. The CDR3 runs to 15 residues. Trimming took 6 bases from V and 7 from J, leaving 16 bases between them. The CDR3 DNA sequence: TGTGCCAGCAGAATAACCACAGGAACCAATTCACCCCTCCACTTT. This gives the protein CASRITTGTNSPLHF.

This clone was recorded only once. At the DNA level, this CDR3 is encoded by other sequences in the same sample as well. This sequence joins TRBV19 and TRBJ2-2; D may correspond to TRBD1 or TRBD2 (5 bases each). Germline CDR1 is LNHDA and CDR2 is SQIVND (reference sequence). The CDR3 consists of 14 residues. Trimming shortened V by 6 bases and J by 4 bases, and 12 bases separated the two germline ends. CDR3 region: CASRTSGSTGELFF. Here the CDR3 DNA reads TGTGCCAGTAGAACGTCAGGGAGCACCGGGGAGCTGTTTTTT.

This clone appeared once. V is TRBV4-1 and J is TRBJ2-7, with D unresolved. CDR3 length equals 15 residues. Looked up from germline, CDR1 is MGHRA and CDR2 is YSYEKL. Trimming stripped 1 base from V and 0 bases from J, with 10 bases between. The CDR3 here is CASSQGTFSSYEQYF. In DNA form, the CDR3 reads TGCGCCAGCAGCCAAGGGACGTTTAGCTCCTACGAGCAGTACTTC.

The V call is TRBV11-2, the J call TRBJ2-3; 11 nucleotides match TRBD2. V lost 0 bases, J lost 1 base, and 9 bases stayed unmatched. The CDR3 is 19 amino acids. The germline gives CDR1 SGHAT, CDR2 FQNNGV. CDR3 amino acids: CASSLDLPSGRIGTDTQYF. The CDR3 DNA is TGTGCCAGCAGCTTAGATTTGCCTAGCGGGAGGATTGGCACAGATACGCAGTATTTT.

This clone was found once. Other DNA variants within this sample encode the same CDR3. The rearrangement uses TRBV19 and TRBJ2-5, with D perhaps being TRBD1 or TRBD2 (5 bases each). The CDR3 is made up of 13 amino acids. V gave up 5 bases and J gave up 3 bases, with 10 bases separating them. Germline V gives CDR1 LNHDA, CDR2 SQIVND (reference sequence). In DNA form, the CDR3 reads TGTGCCAGTAGTGGGACGGAGAAAGAGACCCAGTACTTC. Amino acids: CASSGTEKETQYF.

The chain joins TRBV6-1 to TRBJ1-1, with D possibly TRBD1 on 6 matching bases. Germline CDR1 is MNHNS and CDR2 is SASEGT. The V and J ends lost 8 bases and 2 bases respectively, with 15 bases between them. CDR3 length equals 14 residues. The CDR3 loop is CASHVQGTNTEAFF. CDR3 in DNA: TGTGCCAGCCACGTACAGGGAACAAACACTGAAGCTTTCTTT.

The CDR3 DNA reads as TGTGCCATCAGAGGACAGGGAAATTCACCCCTCCACTTT. Translation gives CAIRGQGNSPLHF. The chain couples TRBV10-3 to TRBJ1-6; 8 nucleotides align to TRBD1. Germline CDR1 and CDR2: ENHRY and SYGVKD. The ends lost 6 bases at V and 7 bases at J; junction bases unmatched: 2. The CDR3 runs 13 residues.